This passage covers 32 T cell receptor beta chains from one sample sequenced in a study of vaccination effects on CD4 cells after COVID-19 (dated by TCRdb to between 2021 and 2023). Library creation used the immunoSEQ multiplex PCR assay. TCRdb holds this immuneACCESS table with in-frame rearrangements only. Some clones are missing; in checked studies, unresolved V genes explain under half, and the rest has no known cause. The sample contains 20,000 to 30,000 clones, 76% of them found a single time. 10% to 13% of the sample is in the top ten clones. In the ViraFEST assay, PBMC were stimulated with viral peptide pools, and TCR sequencing was then used to find antigen-specific CD4+ T cell clonotypes based on their expansion. After 10 days of culture, CD4+ T cells were isolated with the EasySep CD4+ T cell isolation kit. Negative nucleocapsid antibody results before and after vaccination confirmed that the healthy vaccine recipients had no prior SARS-CoV-2 infection.

Their target antigens are unknown. Source: CD4+ T cells from PBMCs cultured with HCoV-NL63 spike peptides, taken before COVID-19 vaccination. The cell subset or site label for this specimen denotes: HCoV-NL63 spike overlapping peptide pool stimulation. These receptors were obtained from a human donor who received a COVID-19 vaccine.

The rearrangement links TRBV5-1 to TRBJ1-1; a possible D gene is TRBD1 (5 bases). The V end lost 4 bases, the J end lost 1 base, and 11 bases lay between the germline ends. The germline V gene encodes CDR1 SGHRS and CDR2 YFSETQ. CDR3 size: 14 residues. CDR3 nucleotide sequence: TGCGCCAGCAGCGTACAGGCGGGGAACACTGAAGCTTTCTTT. This gives the protein CASSVQAGNTEAFF.

DNA of the CDR3: TGTGCCTGGTCCACAGGGACGGGGGAGCCCCAGCATTTT. Amino acid sequence: CAWSTGTGEPQHF. The chain couples TRBV30 to TRBJ1-5, with a weak D call TRBD1 (6 bases). Trimming removed 5 bases from V and 8 bases from J, with 16 bases in between. From germline, CDR1 is GTSNPN and CDR2 SVGIG (reference sequence). This CDR3 contains 13 residues. Using reference TRBV30 and TRBJ1-5 for the parts outside the CDR3, the full variable domain is SQTIHQWPATLVQPVGSPLSLECTVEGTSNPNLYWYRQAAGRGLQLLFYSVGIGQISSEVPQNLSASRPQDRQFILSSKKLLLSDSGFYLCAWSTGTGEPQHFGDGTRLSIL.

The chain carries TRBV11-2 and TRBJ2-2; 13 bases line up with TRBD2. V lost 5 bases, J lost 6 bases, and 6 bases stayed unmatched. This CDR3 has 16 amino acids. CDR1 and CDR2 (germline): SGHAT, FQNNGV. As DNA, the CDR3 is TGTGCCAGCAGCCGTAGACTAGCGGGAGGCTCCGGGGAGCTGTTTTTT. Protein product: CASSRRLAGGSGELFF.

The J gene is TRBJ2-6, the V gene TRBV5-1, with D unresolved. Trimming removed 3 bases at V and 1 base at J, with 8 bases between. Germline loops: CDR1 SGHRS, CDR2 YFSETQ. This CDR3 comprises 15 residues. For the CDR3, the DNA is TGCGCCAGCAGCTGGGGTTGGTCTGGGGCCAACGTCCTGACTTTC. It is translated as CASSWGWSGANVLTF.

The V call is TRBV6-2 or TRBV6-3, the J call TRBJ1-1; D remains unclear. Germline CDR1 reads MNHEY; CDR2 reads SVGEGT. V lost 5 bases and J lost 1, with 5 bases in between. This CDR3 has 12 residues. DNA of the CDR3: TGTGCCAGCAGTCCCCGGAACACTGAAGCTTTCTTT. It is translated as CASSPRNTEAFF.

V is TRBV10-3 and J is TRBJ1-4; D perhaps matches TRBD1 (5 bases). The J call is in doubt because the DNA end fits TRBJ2-2 better. This CDR3 region has 12 residues. Germline CDR1 and CDR2: ENHRY and SYGVKD. The CDR3 coding sequence is TGTGCCATCAGTGACAGGGCGGTGGAGCTGTTTTTT. Its protein product is CAISDRAVELFF.

This chain connects TRBV18 to TRBJ2-5; TRBD1 agrees at 9 bases. This CDR3 is built from 15 residues. Germline-derived CDR1 and CDR2 are KGHSH and LQKENI. The ends lost 3 bases at V and 0 bases at J; junction bases unmatched: 2. CDR3 protein: CASSPGTGNQETQYF. The CDR3 bases are TGTGCCAGCTCACCCGGGACAGGGAACCAAGAGACCCAGTACTTC.

The V and J genes are TRBV11-3 and TRBJ2-1, with 7 nucleotides matching TRBD1. This CDR3 is 15 amino acids long. Germline V gene lookup returns CDR1 SGHNT and CDR2 YENEEA. Trimming cost V 4 bases and J 4 bases; bases outside gene matches: 7. The CDR3, as DNA: TGTGCCAGCAGCTCTCCGACAGGGAAATACAATGAGCAGTTCTTC. Protein product: CASSSPTGKYNEQFF. Using reference TRBV11-3 and TRBJ2-1 for the parts outside the CDR3, the full variable domain is EAGVVQSPRYKIIEKKQPVAFWCNPISGHNTLYWYLQNLGQGPELLIRYENEEAVDDSQLPKDRFSAERLKGVDSTLKIQPAELGDSAVYLCASSSPTGKYNEQFFGPGTRLTVL.

This rearrangement joins TRBV5-1 to TRBJ1-2; D might be TRBD1 (6 bases). V lost 1 base and J 4 bases, leaving 14 bases between the germline ends. The germline gives CDR1 SGHRS, CDR2 YFSETQ. The CDR3 contains 15 residues. The DNA of the CDR3 is TGCGCCAGCAGCTTGCAACCACAGGGCGGCTATGGCTACACCTTC. Translating gives CASSLQPQGGYGYTF.

The CDR3 here is CASRLGRDSGYEQYF. The CDR3 DNA is TGTGCCAGCAGACTCGGCCGGGACAGCGGCTACGAGCAGTACTTC. The rearrangement links TRBV6-5 to TRBJ2-7, with TRBD1 identical over 7 bases. Germline V CDR1 and CDR2: MNHEY, SVGAGI. This CDR3 contains 15 residues. V was clipped by 6 bases and J by 3 bases; unmatched bases: 11.

This rearrangement joins TRBV29-1 to TRBJ2-1; TRBD2 matches 13 bases. The CDR3 runs to 16 residues. V was clipped by 4 bases and J by 7 bases; unmatched bases: 10. In germline, CDR1 is SQVTM, CDR2 ANQGSEA. The CDR3, as DNA: TGCAGCGTTGTAGCCAGATGGACTAGCGGGGGAAATGAGCAGTTCTTC. Its translation: CSVVARWTSGGNEQFF.

The chain employs TRBV7-2 and TRBJ2-7; 13 nucleotides align to TRBD2. J gave up 6 bases and V 0 bases, and 5 bases lay outside the gene matches. This CDR3 contains 16 residues. Germline CDR1 reads SGHTA; CDR2 reads FQGNSA. CDR3 nucleotides: TGTGCCAGCAGCTTAGCAAGGGGACTAGCGGGACTCGAGCAGTACTTC. Encoded protein: CASSLARGLAGLEQYF.

The V call is TRBV6-2 or TRBV6-3, the J call TRBJ2-1; TRBD2 agrees at 8 bases. Germline CDR1 reads MNHEY; CDR2 reads SVGEGT. With V trimmed by 5 bases and J by 2 bases, 5 bases remained unmatched. This CDR3 region has 15 residues. This chain's CDR3 is CASSERGPAYNEQFF. The DNA for the CDR3 is TGTGCCAGCAGTGAGCGGGGGCCAGCCTACAATGAGCAGTTCTTC.

This chain connects TRBV2 to TRBJ2-5, with D possibly TRBD1 on 5 matching bases. V lost 10 bases and J lost 1, with 13 bases in between. The germline gives CDR1 SNHLY, CDR2 FYNNEI. CDR3 size: 13 residues. The CDR3 here is CATQGNGQETQYF. Here the CDR3 DNA reads TGTGCCACCCAGGGCAATGGCCAAGAGACCCAGTACTTC.

This clone was counted between two and nine times. The chain uses TRBV10-1 and TRBJ2-2; a weak D match, TRBD1 (6 bases). The CDR3 has 13 amino acids. With 8 bases removed from V and 3 bases from J, the gap between germline ends came to 10 bases. Germline V lookup: CDR1 WNHNN, CDR2 SYGVQD (reference sequence). The chain's CDR3 is CASRDTDTGELFF. The DNA for the CDR3 is TGCGCCAGCCGGGACACCGACACCGGGGAGCTGTTTTTT.

The sample holds a few counts of this clone. The chain recombines TRBV10-3 with TRBJ1-5; D ambiguous. CDR3 length: 13 residues. V gave up 3 bases and J gave up 7 bases, with 10 bases separating them. Germline V lookup: CDR1 ENHRY, CDR2 SYGVKD. This CDR3 is CAISELDFQPQHF. CDR3 in DNA: TGTGCCATCAGTGAATTGGATTTCCAGCCCCAGCATTTT.

This clone appeared a single time. V is TRBV3-1 (or the pseudogene TRBV3-2) and J is TRBJ2-6; D gene ambiguous. Germline assignment: CDR1 LGHDT and CDR2 YNNKEL (reference sequence). V shed 4 bases and J shed 0 bases, with 10 bases lying between them. The CDR3 length is 16 residues. CDR3 sequence (DNA): TGTGCCAGCAGCCCGATTATCTCCTCTGGGGCCAACGTCCTGACTTTC. Amino acid sequence: CASSPIISSGANVLTF.

The chain is built from TRBV7-7 and TRBJ2-5, with D possibly being TRBD1 (6 bases). The CDR3 length is 14 residues. The ends were cut back, 5 bases at V and 4 bases at J, with 14 bases in the middle. CDR1 SSHAT and CDR2 FNYEAQ come from the germline V gene (reference sequence). In nucleotides, the CDR3 is TGTGCCAGCAGCCAGGTCAGGGGCGGAGAGACCCAGTACTTC. This encodes CASSQVRGGETQYF.

The chain uses TRBV30 and TRBJ1-5, with 8 nucleotides matching TRBD1. J gave up 0 bases and V 0 bases, and 7 bases lay outside the gene matches. Germline CDR1 reads GTSNPN; CDR2 reads SVGIG (reference sequence). This CDR3 spans 17 amino acids. The CDR3 DNA reads TGTGCCTGGAGTGTACAAGGGACAGGAAGTAGCAATCAGCCCCAGCATTTT. It is translated as CAWSVQGTGSSNQPQHF.

The V gene is TRBV3-1 (or the pseudogene TRBV3-2), the J gene TRBJ2-1, with a possible D match to TRBD2 (5 bases). Germline-derived CDR1 and CDR2 are LGHDT and YNNKEL (reference sequence). The CDR3 totals 13 residues. V gave up 3 bases and J gave up 10 bases, with 13 bases separating them. The CDR3 sequence is CASSQNGGGEQFF. The CDR3 bases are TGTGCCAGCAGCCAGAATGGCGGCGGGGAGCAGTTCTTC.

The chain couples TRBV7-2 to TRBJ2-1; a weak D match, TRBD2 (5 bases). Germline CDR1 and CDR2: SGHTA and FQGNSA. The germline V and J ends were trimmed by 1 base and 7 bases, with 17 bases remaining between them. The CDR3 covers 16 residues. The CDR3 DNA reads as TGTGCCAGCAGCTTAGACGGACTCCTCATAGGAAATGAGCAGTTCTTC. This encodes CASSLDGLLIGNEQFF.

In its sample, this clone was seen a few times. The chain has TRBV10-3 and TRBJ1-1; 7 positions match TRBD1. The CDR3 sequence is 14 residues long. Trimming removed 6 bases from V and 4 bases from J; junction bases left unmatched: 8. CDR1 and CDR2 (germline): ENHRY, SYGVKD. CDR3 nucleotides: TGTGCCATCAGCTACAGGGGTGAGGGCACTGAAGCTTTCTTT. It is translated as CAISYRGEGTEAFF.

This rearrangement joins TRBV6-6 to TRBJ2-3; D is ambiguous. The V gene lost 5 bases and the J gene lost 2 bases, with 17 bases spanning the gap. This CDR3 region has 16 residues. Looked up from germline, CDR1 is MNHNY and CDR2 is SVGAGI (reference sequence). Here the CDR3 reads CASSLRPLRYTDTQYF. The CDR3 nucleotides are TGTGCCAGCAGTCTAAGACCGCTAAGATACACAGATACGCAGTATTTT.

The chain carries TRBV5-4 and TRBJ2-7; D is undetermined. Germline V CDR1 and CDR2: SGHNT, YYREEE (reference sequence). Trimming pared 0 bases from V and 3 bases from J, leaving 16 bases between. The CDR3 runs to 16 residues. The CDR3 nucleotides read TGTGCCAGCAGCTTGGAGGCAGCCCCAGAGGTCTACGAGCAGTACTTC. Translated, it gives CASSLEAAPEVYEQYF.

In DNA, the CDR3 is TGTGCCAGCACCATCGAGGTACAGGGTGGCAATCAGCCCCAGCATTTT. Translated, it gives CASTIEVQGGNQPQHF. This chain uses TRBV19 with TRBJ1-5; weak D call: TRBD1 (6 bases). Germline CDR1 reads LNHDA; CDR2 reads SQIVND (reference sequence). Trimming cost V 9 bases and J 2 bases, with 20 bases left between them. The CDR3 has 16 amino acids. The whole variable domain, filled in from reference TRBV19 and TRBJ1-5, reads DGGITQSPKYLFRKEGQNVTLSCEQNLNHDAMYWYRQDPGQGLRLIYYSQIVNDFQKGDIAEGYSVSREKKESFPLTVTSAQKNPTAFYLCASTIEVQGGNQPQHFGDGTRLSIL.

The chain carries TRBV7-8 and TRBJ1-5; unclear D gene. The CDR3 length is 13 residues. V was shortened by 5 bases and J by 6 bases, with 11 bases between the two germline ends. Germline V CDR1 and CDR2: SGHVS, FQNEAQ. CDR3 region: CASSPSEGQPQHF. CDR3 nucleotides: TGTGCCAGCAGCCCCTCAGAAGGTCAGCCCCAGCATTTT.

The rearrangement links TRBV6-5 to TRBJ2-7, with D unresolved. V was clipped by 2 bases and J by 5 bases, with 10 bases between them. This CDR3 is 13 amino acids long. The germline gives CDR1 MNHEY, CDR2 SVGAGI. The CDR3 reads CASSYSRQNEQYF. CDR3 nucleotide sequence: TGTGCCAGCAGTTACAGCCGACAAAACGAGCAGTACTTC.

V gene TRBV6-1 combines with J gene TRBJ2-1, with 7 bases identical to TRBD2. The ends lost 0 bases at V and 6 bases at J; junction bases unmatched: 2. Germline CDR1 and CDR2: MNHNS and SASEGT. The CDR3 covers 14 residues. For the CDR3, the DNA is TGTGCCAGCAGTGAAGCGTGGGAGGGCAATGAGCAGTTCTTC. Its protein is CASSEAWEGNEQFF.

The rearrangement links TRBV6-8 to TRBJ2-3; no clear D. V lost 7 bases, J lost 4 bases, and 12 bases lay in between. There are 13 residues in the CDR3. CDR1 is MNHGY and CDR2 is SAAAGT in the germline V gene. CDR3 nucleotide sequence: TGTGCCAGCACCCCCCCCGGCTCAGATACGCAGTATTTT. This gives the protein CASTPPGSDTQYF.

The V and J genes are TRBV6-1 and TRBJ1-5, with TRBD1 as a possible D gene (5 bases). Germline V gene lookup returns CDR1 MNHNS and CDR2 SASEGT. The CDR3 spans 15 residues. The V and J ends lost 3 bases and 4 bases respectively, with 13 bases between them. This chain's CDR3 is CASSDGGGMNQPQHF. The CDR3 DNA reads as TGTGCCAGCAGTGATGGCGGGGGAATGAATCAGCCCCAGCATTTT.

The V and J genes are TRBV10-2 and TRBJ1-1; D remains unclear. Germline CDR1 WSHSY, CDR2 SAAADI. CDR3 length equals 15 residues. V was clipped by 6 bases and J by 1 base, with 15 bases between them. CDR3 nucleotides: TGCGCCAGCAGGGCAGGACCTACTTCGAACACTGAAGCTTTCTTT. Translating gives CASRAGPTSNTEAFF.

The rearrangement uses TRBV13 and TRBJ2-3; 9 bases fit TRBD2. V was pared by 7 bases and J by 7 bases, with 12 bases of the junction left unmatched. Per germline, CDR1 PRHDT and CDR2 FYEKMQ (reference sequence). This CDR3 has 15 amino acids. CDR3 coding DNA: TGTGCCAGCAAGGCCGGGCGGGGGGGGTATCATACGCAGTATTTT. Translation: CASKAGRGGYHTQYF.